A single sample is the source of the 17 T cell receptor beta chains below, sequenced in a study of CD8+CD57+ T cells in acquired aplastic anemia. TCR beta VDJ and CDR3 were profiled, and genomic DNA was the template. TCRdb itself ran the reads through MiXCR, one entry per CDR3 protein. The repertoire includes 180,000 or so distinct CDR3 sequences, less than 60% of them detected once, and about 2% sits in the top ten. Sequenced patients had shown CD8+CD57+ cell expansion by flow cytometry. The sequenced sample consisted of sorted CD4+, CD8+, or CD8+CD57+ T cells (not recorded which) from PBMCs. The receptor set was obtained from a human donor with aplastic anemia.

This clonotype showed up many times. This sequence joins TRBV19 and TRBJ2-1; 11 bases are a match to TRBD2. The CDR3 loop spans 17 amino acids. J lost 4 bases, V lost 6 bases, and 11 bases had no gene match. Germline lookup yields CDR1 LNHDA and CDR2 SQIVND (reference sequence). CDR3 nucleotides: TGTGCCAGTAGCAATTTAAGGGGGACTAGCGGTTACAATGAGCAGTTCTTC. Translation: CASSNLRGTSGYNEQFF.

The chain links TRBV7-2 to TRBJ1-2, with D perhaps matching TRBD1 (5 bases). The V gene lost 0 bases and the J gene lost 3 bases, with 8 bases spanning the gap. The CDR3 covers 14 residues. Germline V gene sequence: CDR1 SGHTA, CDR2 FQGNSA. CDR3 region: CASSLAGTDYGYTF. In nucleotides, the CDR3 is TGTGCCAGCAGCTTAGCCGGGACGGACTATGGCTACACCTTC.

Many counts were recorded for this clonotype. This chain connects TRBV5-6 to TRBJ2-5; a weak D match, TRBD2 (7 bases). Germline V gene lookup returns CDR1 SGHDT and CDR2 YYEEEE. The CDR3 runs 17 residues. Deletions cut 4 bases from V and 5 bases from J, with 24 bases between. CDR3 DNA sequence: TGTGCCAGCAGCCCCGGGACGAGGGGGGGCTTAGGGGAGACCCAGTACTTC. Translating it yields CASSPGTRGGLGETQYF.

Notes on this clonotype: It may be a read error: a sequence one base away is much more abundant. This chain joins TRBV5-1 and TRBJ2-2; 8 bases agree with TRBD1. The CDR3 sequence is 14 residues long. Germline V gene sequence: CDR1 SGHRS, CDR2 YFSETQ. The V and J ends lost 10 bases and 4 bases, in that order; junction bases with no gene match: 9. The CDR3 here is CAGDRGAGTGELFF. CDR3 nucleotides: TGCGCCGGTGACAGGGGCGCAGGCACCGGGGAGCTGTTTTTT.

Concerning this clonotype: At one of its ends the junction is not consistent with the germline gene, which may arise from a read error. The V gene is TRBV15, the J gene TRBJ1-6, with D unresolved. Germline assignment: CDR1 LNHNV and CDR2 YYDKDF (reference sequence). This CDR3 is built from 18 residues. CDR3 coding DNA: TGTACCACCAGCAGGAGGCAACAGACCTCCGATTTAGGCTCACCCCTCCACTTT. Its translation: CTTSRRQQTSDLGSPLHF.

The rearrangement joins TRBV20-1 to TRBJ2-1; 9 bases match TRBD2. Germline V gene lookup returns CDR1 DFQATT and CDR2 SNEGSKA (reference sequence). Trimming took 5 bases from V and 5 from J; bases not matched to a gene: 1. The CDR3 is made up of 12 amino acids. CDR3 nucleotide sequence: TGCAGTGCTCCTAGCGGGAACAATGAGCAGTTCTTC. It is translated as CSAPSGNNEQFF.

The chain has TRBV24-1 and TRBJ2-3; TRBD2 is a possible D gene (6 bases). Germline V gives CDR1 KGHDR, CDR2 SFDVKD. V was pared by 3 bases and J by 0 bases, with 12 bases between. The length of the CDR3 is 16 residues. Written as DNA, the CDR3 is TGTGCCACCAGTGATGGGACTGGCTCTAGCACAGATACGCAGTATTTT. Encoded protein: CATSDGTGSSTDTQYF.

This chain links TRBV20-1 with TRBJ2-2; D is tentatively TRBD1 or TRBD2 (5 bases each). V dropped 4 bases and J dropped 8 bases, with 14 bases sitting between them. The CDR3 totals 13 residues. Germline V gene data show CDR1 as DFQATT and CDR2 as SNEGSKA (reference sequence). The CDR3 nucleotides are TGCAGTGCTATCGGTCCGGGGCATGGGGAGCTGTTTTTT. This gives the protein CSAIGPGHGELFF.

In its sample, this clonotype was seen once. The chain recombines TRBV25-1 with TRBJ1-5; D gene unclear. This CDR3 region has 13 residues. V was shortened by 6 bases and J by 2 bases, with 8 bases between the two germline ends. The V gene's germline CDR1 is MGHDK and CDR2 SYGVNS. CDR3 residues: CASSSYGNQPQHF. Here the CDR3 DNA reads TGTGCCAGCAGCTCTTATGGCAATCAGCCCCAGCATTTT.

Worth noting for this clonotype: One junction end disagrees with the germline gene, perhaps due to a read error. The chain couples TRBV2 to TRBJ1-6; D perhaps matches TRBD1 (6 bases). The length of the CDR3 is 11 residues. Germline loops: CDR1 SNHLY, CDR2 FYNNEI. The CDR3 sequence is CASSGGLLHLF. The CDR3 DNA reads TGTGCCAGCAGTGGGGGGCTACTACACTTATTT.

This clonotype has a count of ten or more. The chain joins TRBV12-3 or TRBV12-4 to TRBJ1-5, with D possibly TRBD1 on 5 matching bases. Trimming stripped 4 bases from V and 5 bases from J, with 12 bases between. The length of the CDR3 is 14 residues. CDR3 protein: CASSYAGTDQPQHF. DNA of the CDR3: TGTGCCAGCAGTTATGCAGGGACGGATCAGCCCCAGCATTTT.

The chain couples TRBV2 to TRBJ2-3, with 7 bases aligning to TRBD2. The V and J ends lost 6 bases and 2 bases, in that order; junction bases with no gene match: 8. Germline V gene lookup returns CDR1 SNHLY and CDR2 FYNNEI. The CDR3 spans 15 residues. CDR3 region: CASRPGLAVTDTQYF. The CDR3 DNA sequence: TGTGCCAGCAGGCCGGGGCTAGCGGTCACAGATACGCAGTATTTT.

This rearrangement joins TRBV9 to TRBJ1-2; D is ambiguous. With 2 bases removed from V and 3 bases from J, the gap between germline ends came to 5 bases. The CDR3 consists of 12 residues. Germline assignment: CDR1 SGDLS and CDR2 YYNGEE. For the CDR3, the DNA is TGTGCCAGCAGCGTGATGTACTATGGCTACACCTTC. As protein: CASSVMYYGYTF.

CDR3 sequence reads: CSAGGTSGVRWNEQFF. DNA of the CDR3: TGCAGTGCCGGGGGTACCTCGGGAGTAAGGTGGAATGAGCAGTTCTTC. This chain joins TRBV20-1 and TRBJ2-1; perhaps TRBD2 as D (6 bases). CDR3 length: 16 residues. In germline, CDR1 is DFQATT, CDR2 SNEGSKA (reference sequence). V was clipped by 6 bases and J by 7 bases, with 25 bases between them.

On this clonotype: A much larger clone lies one base from this, so it may be a read error. The chain carries TRBV12-5 and TRBJ1-1; D ambiguous. CDR1 LGHNT and CDR2 FRNRAP come from the germline V gene. V was cut by 6 bases and J by 4 bases, with 12 bases left in between. The CDR3 consists of 13 residues. CDR3 DNA: TGTGCTAGTGGACCAGACATAGTCACTGAAGCTTTCTTT. It is translated as CASGPDIVTEAFF.

This clonotype occurred many times. The chain couples TRBV7-9 to TRBJ1-3; D is unresolved. The CDR3 extends over 13 amino acids. Germline V CDR1 and CDR2: SEHNR, FQNEAQ (reference sequence). V was pared by 3 bases and J by 8 bases, with 11 bases between. The CDR3 DNA reads TGTGCCAGCAGCTTCAAGATTCTGGACACCATATATTTT. The encoded protein is CASSFKILDTIYF.

This clonotype was counted ten times or more. The gene calls are TRBV9 and TRBJ2-5; D is unclear. CDR1 and CDR2 (germline): SGDLS, YYNGEE. This CDR3 has 14 residues. V was shortened by 0 bases and J by 2 bases, with 8 bases between the two germline ends. CDR3 sequence: CASSVADGQETQYF. The DNA of the CDR3 is TGTGCCAGCAGCGTAGCGGACGGGCAAGAGACCCAGTACTTC.